The 22 T cell receptor beta chains below all came from one sample that was sequenced in a study of cytomegalovirus exposure and HLA in healthy donors. The PCR contained 60 Vbeta and 13 Jbeta primers. Some clones are missing from TCRdb's copy, which holds only in-frame ones; the method was immunoSEQ multiplex PCR. The sample lists 100,000 to 150,000 clones, about three quarters seen once, with 1.1% in the top ten. The sample comprised PBMCs. These receptors were taken from a woman in her twenties or thirties in good health and CMV-seronegative.

CDR3 coding DNA: TGTGCCAGCAGCTTAGGAGGATGGAAAGAGGGCAATCAGCCCCAGCATTTT. This sequence encodes CASSLGGWKEGNQPQHF. The chain has TRBV7-6 and TRBJ1-5; D is uncertain. V lost 1 base to trimming and J lost 2 bases, with 15 bases between them. The length of the CDR3 is 17 residues. The germline gives CDR1 SGHVS, CDR2 FNYEAQ.

The chain combines TRBV6-5 with TRBJ2-1; 8 bases fit TRBD2. The CDR3 loop spans 13 amino acids. The germline CDR1 and CDR2 sequences are MNHEY and SVGAGI. V shed 10 bases, J shed 8 bases, and the junction held 10 bases outside the gene matches. CDR3 DNA: TGTGCCACCACCGGGACTAGAATCCATGAGCAGTTCTTC. Encoded protein: CATTGTRIHEQFF.

This CDR3 is CASSLSGRDEKLFF. CDR3 sequence (DNA): TGCGCCAGCAGCTTGTCAGGGAGGGACGAAAAACTGTTTTTT. The rearrangement uses TRBV5-1 and TRBJ1-4, with a possible D match to TRBD1 (5 bases). V was shortened by 1 base and J by 8 bases, with 12 bases between the two germline ends. The germline V gene has CDR1 SGHRS and CDR2 YFSETQ. This CDR3 has 14 residues.

This rearrangement joins TRBV5-1 to TRBJ1-5, with D perhaps matching TRBD1 (6 bases). CDR1 and CDR2 from the germline V gene are SGHRS and YFSETQ. The CDR3 is made up of 14 amino acids. V was trimmed by 4 bases and J by 5 bases, leaving 13 bases between them. The DNA of the CDR3 is TGCGCCAGCAGCCCGGGGGGGCGGGATCAGCCCCAGCATTTT. Translated: CASSPGGRDQPQHF.

V is TRBV6-6 and J is TRBJ2-7; D is possibly TRBD1 (6 bases). CDR1 MNHNY and CDR2 SVGAGI come from the germline V gene (reference sequence). V gave up 0 bases and J gave up 1 base, with 10 bases separating them. This CDR3 region has 15 residues. The CDR3 DNA follows: TGTGCCAGCAGTTACTCCCCGGACAGTTCCTACGAGCAGTACTTC. This encodes CASSYSPDSSYEQYF.

V gene TRBV6-1 combines with J gene TRBJ1-5; 8 nucleotides line up with TRBD1. This CDR3 region has 14 residues. Germline lookup yields CDR1 MNHNS and CDR2 SASEGT. The trim removed 4 bases at V and 6 bases at J, leaving 5 bases unmatched. The CDR3 sequence: CASSATGEVQPQHF. CDR3 sequence (DNA): TGTGCCAGCAGTGCGACAGGGGAAGTTCAGCCCCAGCATTTT.

The chain uses TRBV11-2 and TRBJ2-5; possible D gene TRBD1, 5 bases. The CDR3 extends over 17 amino acids. Trimming took 4 bases from V and 4 from J, leaving 22 bases between them. CDR1 and CDR2 (germline): SGHAT, FQNNGV. Here the CDR3 DNA reads TGTGCCAGCAGCTCCCCACACTTAGGGGAATCGGGAGAGACCCAGTACTTC. It yields the protein CASSSPHLGESGETQYF.

This chain uses TRBV5-1 with TRBJ2-3; TRBD2 matches 10 bases. CDR1 SGHRS and CDR2 YFSETQ come from the germline V gene. The CDR3 has 14 residues. Losses at the gene ends were 0 bases for V and 11 bases for J; bases not matched to a gene: 6. The CDR3 DNA reads TGCGCCAGCAGCTTGGAGTTGACTAGCGGGCAGCAGTATTTT. Translated: CASSLELTSGQQYF.

The count of this clone is one. The rearrangement links TRBV6-6 to TRBJ2-7, with D perhaps matching TRBD1 (6 bases). The CDR3 consists of 12 residues. V dropped 9 bases and J dropped 3 bases, with 12 bases sitting between them. In germline, CDR1 is MNHNY, CDR2 SVGAGI (reference sequence). CDR3: CASADSYYEQYF. The DNA of the CDR3 is TGTGCCAGTGCGGACAGTTACTACGAGCAGTACTTC.

This chain uses TRBV7-9 with TRBJ2-1; 14 bases align to TRBD2. Losses at the gene ends were 5 bases for V and 4 bases for J; bases not matched to a gene: 7. Germline V CDR1 and CDR2: SEHNR, FQNEAQ (reference sequence). This CDR3 region has 17 residues. For the CDR3, the DNA is TGTGCCAGCAGCCCTCGACTAGCGGGAGGGCCGTACAATGAGCAGTTCTTC. Its translation is CASSPRLAGGPYNEQFF. The entire variable domain, with the rest obtained from reference TRBV7-9 and TRBJ2-1, is as follows: DTGVSQNPRHKITKRGQNVTFRCDPISEHNRLYWYRQTLGQGPEFLTYFQNEAQLEKSRLLSDRFSAERPKGSFSTLEIQRTEQGDSAMYLCASSPRLAGGPYNEQFFGPGTRLTVL.

This chain connects TRBV6-1 to TRBJ1-5; tentatively, D is TRBD1 (5 bases). The CDR3 is 16 amino acids. Deletions cut 1 base from V and 0 bases from J, with 10 bases between. Germline V gives CDR1 MNHNS, CDR2 SASEGT. The CDR3 sequence is CASSEEGKYSNQPQHF. The CDR3 region has the DNA TGTGCCAGCAGTGAAGAGGGGAAGTATAGCAATCAGCCCCAGCATTTT.

CDR3 coding DNA: TGTGCCAGCAGCTTCGGGGAGACCCAGTACTTC. This translates into CASSFGETQYF. This chain links TRBV11-2 with TRBJ2-5; no clear D. The CDR3 sequence is 11 residues long. Germline V gives CDR1 SGHAT, CDR2 FQNNGV. The V end was cut by 3 bases, the J end by 5 bases, with 4 bases between.

The chain couples TRBV27 to TRBJ2-7, with D possibly TRBD2 on 5 matching bases. From germline, CDR1 is MNHEY and CDR2 SMNVEV (reference sequence). V shed 2 bases and J shed 6 bases, with 17 bases lying between them. The length of the CDR3 is 15 residues. The CDR3 loop reads CASSLTGSLSLEQYF. As DNA, the CDR3 is TGTGCCAGCAGTTTAACGGGGTCCTTATCCCTCGAGCAGTACTTC.

The count of this clone is one. The chain combines TRBV7-3 with TRBJ2-5; D unclear. The CDR3 contains 15 residues. Germline loops: CDR1 SGHTA, CDR2 FQGTGA. The V and J ends lost 5 bases and 2 bases respectively, with 15 bases between them. DNA of the CDR3: TGTGCCAGCAGCCCCTTCGGTAGCTCTCAAGAGACCCAGTACTTC. It codes for CASSPFGSSQETQYF.

The rearrangement links TRBV10-2 to TRBJ2-3, with D possibly TRBD2 on 6 matching bases. Germline V gene data show CDR1 as WSHSY and CDR2 as SAAADI. This CDR3 is 16 amino acids long. Trimming left V 6 bases short and J 2 bases short, with 18 bases between. In nucleotides, the CDR3 is TGCGCCAGCAGGGTTGCGGGGCCCTACCTCACAGATACGCAGTATTTT. Protein sequence: CASRVAGPYLTDTQYF.

This clone has a handful of counts. V gene TRBV14 combines with J gene TRBJ2-5; D may be TRBD2 (6 bases). Looked up from germline, CDR1 is SGHDN and CDR2 is FVKESK. The V gene lost 3 bases and the J gene lost 2 bases, with 10 bases spanning the gap. The CDR3 extends over 14 amino acids. This CDR3 reads CASSQRGSQETQYF. The CDR3 DNA is TGTGCCAGCAGCCAGCGGGGCTCACAAGAGACCCAGTACTTC.

This rearrangement joins TRBV7-9 to TRBJ1-4; 7 bases align to TRBD1. The CDR3 extends over 14 amino acids. V dropped 5 bases and J dropped 6; count of bases not matched to a gene: 6. CDR1 and CDR2 (germline): SEHNR, FQNEAQ (reference sequence). As DNA, the CDR3 is TGTGCCAGCAGCCAAACGGGACAGTATGAAAAACTGTTTTTT. Translating gives CASSQTGQYEKLFF.

The rearrangement links TRBV30 to TRBJ1-5; D might be TRBD1 (5 bases). The CDR3 contains 13 residues. V was trimmed by 1 base and J by 4 bases, leaving 8 bases between them. The germline gives CDR1 GTSNPN, CDR2 SVGIG (reference sequence). CDR3 coding DNA: TGTGCCTGGAGTGCCGGGGGGAATCAGCCCCAGCATTTT. This translates into CAWSAGGNQPQHF.

The chain employs TRBV9 and TRBJ2-3; TRBD1 matches 10 bases. The CDR3 consists of 13 residues. Trimming at V came to 4 bases and at J to 6 bases, leaving 2 bases not matched to a gene. CDR1 and CDR2 from the germline V gene are SGDLS and YYNGEE. CDR3 region: CASSPDRGDTQYF. The CDR3 bases are TGTGCCAGCAGCCCGGACAGGGGGGATACGCAGTATTTT.

The V and J genes are TRBV6-5 and TRBJ1-2; D perhaps matches TRBD1 (6 bases). Germline lookup yields CDR1 MNHEY and CDR2 SVGAGI. V dropped 4 bases and J dropped 4 bases, with 13 bases sitting between them. This CDR3 region has 14 residues. The CDR3 nucleotides read TGTGCCAGCAGTTCTACGGGACAAGCCTATGGCTACACCTTC. It codes for CASSSTGQAYGYTF.

The chain is built from TRBV6-1 and TRBJ2-5; TRBD1 matches at 8 bases. The J call may be faulty, since TRBJ2-7 better matches the DNA end. CDR1 MNHNS and CDR2 SASEGT come from the germline V gene. This CDR3 has 14 amino acids. CDR3 in DNA: TGTGCCAGCAGGGAGACAGGGGCCTCCTACGAGCAGTACTTC. Residues: CASRETGASYEQYF.

The J gene is TRBJ2-7, the V gene TRBV5-1, with D possibly being TRBD1 (6 bases). CDR3 length: 12 residues. Deletions cut 5 bases from V and 2 bases from J, with 8 bases between. The V gene's germline CDR1 is SGHRS and CDR2 YFSETQ. The CDR3, as DNA: TGCGCCAGCAGGGGGGCCGCCTACGAGCAGTACTTC. Translated: CASRGAAYEQYF.